This T cell receptor beta chain derives from a study of vaccination and CD4 T cells after COVID-19. Overall study: Across the group, participants received two doses of either BNT162b2 or mRNA-1273 vaccine. For control cultures, the treatment was a CEFX pool, an HIV-1 Nef pool, or no peptide.

Germline CDR1 reads MDHEN; CDR2 reads SYDVKM. The junction had 12 bases not matched to a gene; V was cut back by 5 bases and J by 6 bases. The CDR3 totals 17 residues. Sequence data for DNA of cultured CD4+ T cells were generated by the Oncomine TCR Beta short-read assay. TCRdb reprocessed the PCR reads via MiXCR and lists one record per CDR3 protein. The sample holds about 10,000 distinct CDR3 sequences, roughly 61% seen once. This sample's treatment: roughly 10-day PBMC culture with coronavirus spike peptide pools or control peptides (ViraFEST assay). TCR sequencing followed the expansion of antigen-specific T cells with peptide pools in ViraFEST. As for this clonotype: Its antigen is unidentified.

The rearrangement links TRBV28 to TRBJ2-2, with 10 bases matching TRBD1. The TCR originated in a human donor who had recovered from COVID-19. This sample comprised CD4+ T cells from blood, cultured in vitro, obtained before SARS-CoV-2 vaccination. In DNA form, the CDR3 reads TGTGCCAGCAGTCGACGCCCGGGACAGGGGCCCCCCGGGGAGCTGTTTTTT. Protein sequence: CASSRRPGQGPPGELFF.